These 30 T cell receptor beta chains share one sample of origin, sequenced in a study of T cell responses to AZD1222 COVID-19 vaccine. Data came from immunoSEQ multiplex PCR; TCRdb stores just in-frame clones and leaves some out. The sample lists 70,000 to 95,000 clones, 88% occurring once. The material was peripheral blood, obtained 28 days after the second AZD1222 dose. These receptor sequences come from an adult who received the AZD1222 COVID-19 vaccine.

The V call is TRBV7-9, the J call TRBJ1-1; perhaps TRBD1 as D (6 bases). Germline-derived CDR1 and CDR2 are SEHNR and FQNEAQ (reference sequence). V was pared by 5 bases and J by 1 base, with 8 bases between. The CDR3 length is 13 residues. The CDR3 loop is CASSMTGNTEAFF. Written as DNA, the CDR3 is TGTGCCAGCAGCATGACAGGGAACACTGAAGCTTTCTTT.

This chain connects TRBV27 to TRBJ2-1; TRBD1 or TRBD2 may be the D gene (5 bases each). The V end lost 3 bases, the J end lost 6 bases, and 12 bases lay between the germline ends. CDR1 and CDR2 from the germline V gene are MNHEY and SMNVEV (reference sequence). CDR3 length: 14 amino acids. The CDR3 here is CASSLAPRGNEQFF. CDR3 nucleotides: TGTGCCAGCAGTTTGGCACCGAGGGGCAATGAGCAGTTCTTC.

V gene TRBV2 combines with J gene TRBJ1-6, with D maybe TRBD1 (5 bases). CDR3 length: 15 amino acids. The V end lost 0 bases, the J end lost 11 bases, and 14 bases lay between the germline ends. Germline assignment: CDR1 SNHLY and CDR2 FYNNEI. This CDR3 reads CASSEALGRVAPLHF. For the CDR3, the DNA is TGTGCCAGCAGTGAAGCGCTTGGCAGGGTAGCACCCCTCCACTTT.

The V gene is TRBV6-1, the J gene TRBJ2-5; D is tentatively TRBD1 or TRBD2 (6 bases each). V lost 1 base and J 1 base, leaving 10 bases between the germline ends. CDR1 is MNHNS and CDR2 is SASEGT in the germline V gene. This CDR3 region has 15 residues. CDR3 bases: TGTGCCAGCAGTGAAGGTGGAGGGGGCCAAGAGACCCAGTACTTC. This gives the protein CASSEGGGGQETQYF.

The CDR3 nucleotides read TGTGCCACCAGTGACCTAGGGACGCACAATGAGCAGTTCTTC. Translation: CATSDLGTHNEQFF. The gene calls are TRBV24-1 and TRBJ2-1, with D possibly called TRBD1 or TRBD2 (5 bases each). V was shortened by 4 bases and J by 5 bases, with 11 bases between the two germline ends. The CDR3 is 14 residues long. Looked up from germline, CDR1 is KGHDR and CDR2 is SFDVKD.

This clone was picked up one time. The chain links TRBV14 to TRBJ1-6; 8 nucleotides match TRBD1. V dropped 0 bases and J dropped 10; count of bases not matched to a gene: 5. CDR3 length: 15 residues. The germline V gene encodes CDR1 SGHDN and CDR2 FVKESK. CDR3: CASSQDGTGFSPLHF. The CDR3 DNA sequence: TGTGCCAGCAGCCAAGATGGGACAGGTTTCTCACCCCTCCACTTT.

This rearrangement joins TRBV19 to TRBJ2-1, with 8 nucleotides matching TRBD2. V gave up 1 base and J gave up 7 bases; unmatched junction bases: 6. There are 15 residues in the CDR3. The germline CDR1 and CDR2 sequences are LNHDA and SQIVND (reference sequence). DNA of the CDR3: TGTGCCAGTAGTATAGGGAGGACTAGCCTAAATGAGCAGTTCTTC. Encoded protein: CASSIGRTSLNEQFF.

This chain uses TRBV3-1 (or the pseudogene TRBV3-2) with TRBJ1-2, with D possibly being TRBD1 (5 bases). Between the trimmed V and J ends, which lost 2 bases and 8 bases, there was a span of 9 bases. Looked up from germline, CDR1 is LGHDT and CDR2 is YNNKEL (reference sequence). This CDR3 has 12 amino acids. In DNA, the CDR3 is TGTGCCAGCAGCCAAATTGGGGACGGCTACACCTTC. It translates to CASSQIGDGYTF.

This rearrangement joins TRBV7-6 to TRBJ1-5; D is unresolved. CDR3 length: 15 amino acids. Germline values: CDR1 SGHVS, CDR2 FNYEAQ. V was shortened by 1 base and J by 0 bases, with 7 bases between the two germline ends. DNA of the CDR3: TGTGCCAGCAGCTTAGAGGGTTATAGCAATCAGCCCCAGCATTTT. Its translation: CASSLEGYSNQPQHF.

The CDR3 loop is CASSLREGRTDTQYF. In DNA form, the CDR3 reads TGTGCCAGCAGCTTGCGGGAGGGCCGAACAGATACGCAGTATTTT. The chain carries TRBV7-2 and TRBJ2-3; 9 bases line up with TRBD2. The CDR3 is 15 amino acids. Trimming cost V 3 bases and J 3 bases; bases outside gene matches: 4. The germline V gene has CDR1 SGHTA and CDR2 FQGNSA.

V and J are TRBV7-2 and TRBJ1-1; perhaps TRBD1 as D (6 bases). CDR3 length: 14 amino acids. The V gene lost 10 bases and the J gene lost 0 bases, with 15 bases spanning the gap. Germline V gene sequence: CDR1 SGHTA, CDR2 FQGNSA. CDR3 residues: CATNREPMNTEAFF. CDR3 coding DNA: TGTGCCACAAACAGGGAACCCATGAACACTGAAGCTTTCTTT.

This chain links TRBV27 with TRBJ2-3, with 8 bases matching TRBD2. Trimming at V came to 7 bases and at J to 2 bases, leaving 14 bases not matched to a gene. The CDR3 has 17 residues. Germline values: CDR1 MNHEY, CDR2 SMNVEV (reference sequence). CDR3 sequence (DNA): TGTGCCAGCACCCATAGTACGGGGGGGAGGGCCACAGATACGCAGTATTTT. Residues: CASTHSTGGRATDTQYF.

V gene TRBV18 combines with J gene TRBJ1-4; 8 nucleotides match TRBD1. The CDR3 totals 13 residues. V trimming: 3 bases; J trimming: 8 bases; junction bases outside the gene matches: 2. CDR1 is KGHSH and CDR2 is LQKENI in the germline V gene. CDR3 sequence reads: CASSPGQGEKLFF. In DNA form, the CDR3 reads TGTGCCAGCTCACCCGGACAGGGCGAAAAACTGTTTTTT.

The chain links TRBV28 to TRBJ1-2; 9 positions agree with TRBD1. This CDR3 has 15 residues. Looked up from germline, CDR1 is MDHEN and CDR2 is SYDVKM. Trimming cost V 6 bases and J 2 bases; bases outside gene matches: 7. DNA of the CDR3: TGTGCCAGCAGGTTACAGGGGGCGCGGAACTATGGCTACACCTTC. As protein: CASRLQGARNYGYTF.

V gene TRBV19 combines with J gene TRBJ2-1; no definite D call. There are 13 residues in the CDR3. The V end lost 0 bases, the J end lost 10 bases, and 10 bases lay between the germline ends. The V gene's germline CDR1 is LNHDA and CDR2 SQIVND (reference sequence). The CDR3 here is CASSIDLVGEQFF. In DNA form, the CDR3 reads TGTGCCAGTAGTATAGATCTGGTGGGGGAGCAGTTCTTC. Full variable domain (rest looked up from reference TRBV19 and TRBJ2-1): DGGITQSPKYLFRKEGQNVTLSCEQNLNHDAMYWYRQDPGQGLRLIYYSQIVNDFQKGDIAEGYSVSREKKESFPLTVTSAQKNPTAFYLCASSIDLVGEQFFGPGTRLTVL.

The V call is TRBV5-1, the J call TRBJ1-1; D is perhaps TRBD1 (5 bases). The V gene's germline CDR1 is SGHRS and CDR2 YFSETQ. Trimming shortened V by 4 bases and J by 0 bases, and 16 bases separated the two germline ends. This CDR3 spans 16 amino acids. CDR3 loop: CASSPDTGGLNTEAFF. Here the CDR3 DNA reads TGCGCCAGCAGCCCGGACACGGGGGGGTTGAACACTGAAGCTTTCTTT. Variable domain in full (rest from reference TRBV5-1 and TRBJ1-1): KAGVTQTPRYLIKTRGQQVTLSCSPISGHRSVSWYQQTPGQGLQFLFEYFSETQRNKGNFPGRFSGRQFSNSRSEMNVSTLELGDSALYLCASSPDTGGLNTEAFFGQGTRLTVV.

This clone was seen just once. The CDR3 loop reads CASSLGVMRTEAFF. The CDR3 DNA is TGCGCCAGCAGCTTGGGGGTGATGAGGACTGAAGCTTTCTTT. The V and J genes are TRBV5-1 and TRBJ1-1; D remains ambiguous. This CDR3 is built from 14 residues. V was cut by 0 bases and J by 5 bases, with 11 bases left in between. Per germline, CDR1 SGHRS and CDR2 YFSETQ. Variable domain in full (rest from reference TRBV5-1 and TRBJ1-1): KAGVTQTPRYLIKTRGQQVTLSCSPISGHRSVSWYQQTPGQGLQFLFEYFSETQRNKGNFPGRFSGRQFSNSRSEMNVSTLELGDSALYLCASSLGVMRTEAFFGQGTRLTVV.

The genes are TRBV12-2 and TRBJ1-2; the D call TRBD1 from the table was never checked on the DNA. TRBV12-2 is labeled a pseudogene. The CDR3 spans 13 residues. The CDR3 spells CASRRQPGYGYTF. Written as DNA, the CDR3 is TGTGCAAGTCGGCGACAGCCGGGTTATGGCTACACCTTC.

The chain uses TRBV20-1 and TRBJ1-5; 7 positions match TRBD1. Looked up from germline, CDR1 is DFQATT and CDR2 is SNEGSKA (reference sequence). CDR3 length: 14 residues. With 3 bases clipped from V and 1 base from J, the junction kept 3 bases outside the gene matches. Written as DNA, the CDR3 is TGCAGTGCTAGTATGACAGGGAGCAATCAGCCCCAGCATTTT. Translating gives CSASMTGSNQPQHF.

The chain employs TRBV6-5 and TRBJ2-1, with a tentative D call TRBD1 (6 bases). The germline gives CDR1 MNHEY, CDR2 SVGAGI. CDR3 length: 14 amino acids. The ends were cut back, 6 bases at V and 6 bases at J, with 15 bases in the middle. The CDR3 spells CASRTPGTRNEQFF. For the CDR3, the DNA is TGTGCCAGCAGGACTCCCGGGACACGCAATGAGCAGTTCTTC.

V is TRBV14 and J is TRBJ2-7; the match to TRBD2 covers 13 bases. V was clipped by 0 bases and J by 2 bases; unmatched bases: 4. The CDR3 spans 17 residues. CDR1 SGHDN and CDR2 FVKESK come from the germline V gene. CDR3 nucleotides: TGTGCCAGCAGCCAAGAAGGACTAGCGGGAGCCGCCTACGAGCAGTACTTC. This encodes CASSQEGLAGAAYEQYF.

This clone occurred once. The chain employs TRBV18 and TRBJ1-4; perhaps TRBD1 as D (5 bases). The CDR3 has 14 amino acids. Trimming left V 1 base short and J 6 bases short, with 9 bases between. Germline V lookup: CDR1 KGHSH, CDR2 LQKENI. CDR3 region: CASSPQGKDEKLFF. In DNA, the CDR3 is TGTGCCAGCTCACCACAGGGGAAGGATGAAAAACTGTTTTTT.

The chain carries TRBV6-5 and TRBJ2-2; perhaps TRBD2 as D (5 bases). The CDR3 covers 14 residues. Trimming shortened V by 5 bases and J by 4 bases, and 11 bases separated the two germline ends. Per the germline V gene, CDR1 is MNHEY and CDR2 is SVGAGI. CDR3: CASSTSASTGELFF. As DNA, the CDR3 is TGTGCCAGCAGTACTAGTGCGAGCACCGGGGAGCTGTTTTTT.

This clone appeared a single time. This chain uses TRBV6-6 with TRBJ2-5; tentatively, D is TRBD1 (6 bases). The CDR3 runs 14 residues. With 2 bases removed from V and 7 bases from J, the gap between germline ends came to 14 bases. CDR1 and CDR2 (germline): MNHNY, SVGAGI (reference sequence). CDR3 region: CASSYQGSAGTQYF. The CDR3 region has the DNA TGTGCCAGCAGTTACCAGGGGTCAGCAGGGACCCAGTACTTC.

The rearrangement joins TRBV28 to TRBJ1-5; a weak D match, TRBD1 (5 bases). The V gene lost 2 bases and the J gene lost 6 bases, with 8 bases spanning the gap. The CDR3 totals 13 residues. CDR1 and CDR2 from the germline V gene are MDHEN and SYDVKM. Here the CDR3 DNA reads TGTGCCAGCAGTTTAAGCAGGGCTCAGCCCCAGCATTTT. It encodes CASSLSRAQPQHF.

The CDR3 DNA reads TGCAGCGTTGAATCTCAGGGGAGCCCCTATGGCTACACCTTC. Encoded protein: CSVESQGSPYGYTF. V and J are TRBV29-1 and TRBJ1-2, with a tentative D call TRBD1 (6 bases). Trimming removed 2 bases from V and 4 bases from J, with 14 bases in between. Per germline, CDR1 SQVTM and CDR2 ANQGSEA. CDR3 size: 14 residues.

The chain links TRBV28 to TRBJ1-5, with D possibly TRBD1 on 6 matching bases. Trimming cost V 6 bases and J 0 bases, with 12 bases left between them. In germline, CDR1 is MDHEN, CDR2 SYDVKM. The CDR3 is 15 amino acids. The CDR3 nucleotides are TGTGCCAGCAGCGTTACAGGGTATAGCAATCAGCCCCAGCATTTT. It is translated as CASSVTGYSNQPQHF.

This clone was found a few times. The chain is built from TRBV6-2 or TRBV6-3 and TRBJ2-1; D unresolved. The CDR3 is made up of 14 amino acids. V shed 2 bases and J shed 3 bases, with 8 bases lying between them. Germline CDR1 is MNHEY and CDR2 is SVGEGT. This CDR3 reads CASSYTQDYNEQFF. The CDR3 region has the DNA TGTGCCAGCAGTTACACCCAGGACTACAATGAGCAGTTCTTC.

The CDR3 region is CASSQDLGGLSSYNEQFF. The CDR3 DNA is TGCGCCAGCAGCCAAGATCTCGGGGGATTAAGCTCCTACAATGAGCAGTTCTTC. The rearrangement uses TRBV4-1 and TRBJ2-1; tentatively, D is TRBD2 (6 bases). Germline CDR1 reads MGHRA; CDR2 reads YSYEKL. Trimming took off 0 bases at V and 0 bases at J, with 15 bases between the two ends. The CDR3 loop spans 18 amino acids.

The chain employs TRBV6-5 and TRBJ2-7; 8 bases are shared with TRBD1. The CDR3 length is 13 residues. J lost 2 bases, V lost 6 bases, and 3 bases had no gene match. Germline V gene lookup returns CDR1 MNHEY and CDR2 SVGAGI. The CDR3 region is CASRRTGPYEQYF. The CDR3 nucleotides are TGTGCCAGCAGGCGGACAGGGCCCTACGAGCAGTACTTC.